A single sample is the source of the 31 T cell receptor beta chains below, sequenced in a study of blood T cell repertoires in COVID-19. Sequenced by immunoSEQ multiplex PCR; TCRdb stores in-frame clones only, minus some. The data contain about 150,000 clones, 80% to 90% of them singletons. What was sequenced was peripheral blood. All receptors derive from a human donor in a cohort sampled during active COVID-19.

The chain combines TRBV18 with TRBJ1-2; 7 bases agree with TRBD1. Germline V gives CDR1 KGHSH, CDR2 LQKENI. The CDR3 spans 16 residues. The V segment lost 5 bases and the J segment 8 bases; nucleotides outside the gene matches: 17. The chain's CDR3 is CASSDNTGTASIGYTF. CDR3 nucleotides: TGTGCCAGCTCAGACAACACCGGGACAGCTTCGATCGGCTACACCTTC.

The rearrangement joins TRBV27 to TRBJ1-2, with D possibly TRBD1 on 5 matching bases. V was cut by 5 bases and J by 7 bases, with 11 bases left in between. The germline V gene has CDR1 MNHEY and CDR2 SMNVEV (reference sequence). This CDR3 has 12 amino acids. The DNA of the CDR3 is TGTGCCAGCAGTACAGGATTAGGTGGCTACACCTTC. Amino acid sequence: CASSTGLGGYTF.

The gene calls are TRBV7-2 and TRBJ2-4; 9 nucleotides line up with TRBD2. V dropped 3 bases and J dropped 6; count of bases not matched to a gene: 6. The CDR3 length is 15 residues. Germline V lookup: CDR1 SGHTA, CDR2 FQGNSA. The CDR3 DNA sequence: TGTGCCAGCAGCTTGCGGGGGGGCGTAGGAAACATTCAGTACTTC. The encoded protein is CASSLRGGVGNIQYF. Full variable domain (remainder filled in from reference TRBV7-2 and TRBJ2-4): GAGVSQSPSNKVTEKGKDVELRCDPISGHTALYWYRQSLGQGLEFLIYFQGNSAPDKSGLPSDRFSAERTGGSVSTLTIQRTQQEDSAVYLCASSLRGGVGNIQYFGAGTRLSVL.

The chain joins TRBV28 to TRBJ2-5, with 10 bases lining up with TRBD1. Germline values: CDR1 MDHEN, CDR2 SYDVKM. This CDR3 has 14 amino acids. The V and J ends lost 6 bases and 3 bases, in that order; junction bases with no gene match: 4. CDR3 DNA sequence: TGTGCCAGCAGCTCCGGACAGGGGGAAGAGACCCAGTACTTC. Translating it yields CASSSGQGEETQYF.

The V gene is TRBV11-2, the J gene TRBJ1-2; TRBD1 might be the D (5 bases). Germline CDR1 and CDR2: SGHAT and FQNNGV. CDR3 length: 16 amino acids. V lost 5 bases to trimming and J lost 2 bases, with 18 bases between them. CDR3 protein: CASSPRQPRGNYGYTF. CDR3 DNA sequence: TGTGCCAGCAGCCCACGGCAGCCTAGGGGAAACTATGGCTACACCTTC.

The J gene is TRBJ2-3, the V gene TRBV14; 8 bases fit TRBD2. The V gene's germline CDR1 is SGHDN and CDR2 FVKESK. This CDR3 has 16 residues. V lost 2 bases to trimming and J lost 1 base; unmatched junction nucleotides: 5. CDR3 residues: CASSQLGAGGTDTQYF. In nucleotides, the CDR3 is TGTGCCAGCAGCCAACTGGGAGCGGGGGGCACAGATACGCAGTATTTT.

This clone was detected a few times. The chain employs TRBV7-3 and TRBJ2-2; 9 bases fit TRBD2. Germline CDR1 reads SGHTA; CDR2 reads FQGTGA. V shed 5 bases, J shed 0 bases, and the junction held 7 bases outside the gene matches. The CDR3 runs 17 residues. CDR3 sequence: CASSARLAASNTGELFF. For the CDR3, the DNA is TGTGCCAGCAGCGCCCGACTAGCGGCCTCGAACACCGGGGAGCTGTTTTTT.

V usage is TRBV9 and J usage is TRBJ1-2, with a possible D match to TRBD1 (5 bases). The CDR3 spans 13 residues. Germline V lookup: CDR1 SGDLS, CDR2 YYNGEE. The V end was cut by 0 bases, the J end by 4 bases, with 7 bases between. CDR3 amino acids: CASSVGGSYGYTF. The CDR3 DNA reads TGTGCCAGCAGCGTAGGGGGCAGCTATGGCTACACCTTC.

The J gene is TRBJ1-5, the V gene TRBV3-1 (or the pseudogene TRBV3-2); 7 nucleotides agree with TRBD1. CDR1 and CDR2 (germline): LGHDT, YNNKEL (reference sequence). The CDR3 has 14 amino acids. V lost 5 bases and J lost 7; bases outside the gene matches: 8. The CDR3 loop is CASSLDRAGQPQHF. CDR3 in DNA: TGTGCCAGCAGCTTAGACAGGGCTGGGCAGCCCCAGCATTTT.

This clone was found once. The chain employs TRBV18 and TRBJ2-5, with D possibly matching TRBD2 (6 bases). The CDR3 runs 14 residues. Trimming removed 5 bases from V and 1 base from J, with 11 bases in between. Per germline, CDR1 KGHSH and CDR2 LQKENI. CDR3 loop: CASSLFGSQETQYF. CDR3 nucleotide sequence: TGTGCCAGCTCATTGTTCGGGAGCCAAGAGACCCAGTACTTC.

The CDR3 sequence: CASSAQGQGANEQYF. The CDR3 DNA reads TGCGCCAGCAGCGCCCAGGGCCAGGGGGCTAACGAGCAGTACTTC. The V call is TRBV5-1, the J call TRBJ2-7, with 8 bases aligning to TRBD1. CDR1 SGHRS and CDR2 YFSETQ come from the germline V gene. The CDR3 spans 15 residues. V lost 4 bases and J lost 5; bases outside the gene matches: 11.

The chain carries TRBV9 and TRBJ2-2; a possible D gene is TRBD1 (6 bases). V lost 6 bases and J 6 bases, leaving 12 bases between the germline ends. The CDR3 has 13 residues. Germline CDR1 and CDR2: SGDLS and YYNGEE. The CDR3 nucleotides read TGTGCCAGCACGTTACAGGGTGCCGGGGAGCTGTTTTTT. The encoded protein is CASTLQGAGELFF.

The chain links TRBV6-6 to TRBJ2-7; 8 bases line up with TRBD1. Germline V gene sequence: CDR1 MNHNY, CDR2 SVGAGI (reference sequence). The CDR3 has 14 amino acids. The ends lost 6 bases at V and 3 bases at J; junction bases unmatched: 7. The CDR3 region is CASSQDRAFYEQYF. The CDR3 DNA sequence: TGTGCCAGCAGCCAGGACAGGGCCTTCTACGAGCAGTACTTC.

This clone came up a few times. The genes are TRBV28 and TRBJ1-5; 7 bases align to TRBD1. With V trimmed by 6 bases and J by 0 bases, 2 bases remained unmatched. The CDR3 is 14 residues long. Germline V gene lookup returns CDR1 MDHEN and CDR2 SYDVKM. The CDR3 sequence is CASSQGGSNQPQHF. DNA of the CDR3: TGTGCCAGCAGCCAGGGGGGTAGCAATCAGCCCCAGCATTTT.

The V and J genes are TRBV10-3 and TRBJ2-4; maybe TRBD2 (6 bases). There are 13 residues in the CDR3. V lost 10 bases and J 7 bases, leaving 17 bases between the germline ends. Germline assignment: CDR1 ENHRY and CDR2 SYGVKD. The CDR3 DNA is TGTGCCACCCACCCCGGGGCGGGGAACATTCAGTACTTC. The encoded protein is CATHPGAGNIQYF.

The genes are TRBV12-3 or TRBV12-4 and TRBJ1-5, with D maybe TRBD1 (5 bases). The CDR3 runs to 13 residues. The ends were cut back, 3 bases at V and 3 bases at J, with 6 bases in the middle. This chain's CDR3 is CASSLDINQPQHF. The CDR3 DNA reads as TGTGCCAGCAGTTTGGACATCAATCAGCCCCAGCATTTT.

The rearrangement links TRBV9 to TRBJ2-3; 10 nucleotides line up with TRBD2. CDR1 is SGDLS, CDR2 YYNGEE, per germline. The V gene end was trimmed by 0 bases and the J gene end by 4 bases; junction bases not matched to a gene: 5. The CDR3 totals 16 residues. CDR3 loop: CASSVGLAGAADTQYF. CDR3 nucleotides: TGTGCCAGCAGCGTAGGCCTAGCGGGGGCGGCAGATACGCAGTATTTT.

J is TRBJ2-7 and V is TRBV4-3, with 9 bases identical to TRBD1. J lost 4 bases, V lost 1 base, and 8 bases had no gene match. CDR1 and CDR2 (germline): LGHNA, YSLEER. The CDR3 has 16 residues. CDR3 sequence (DNA): TGCGCCAGCAGCCAAGGCTTAAGGACAGGGGCGTACGAGCAGTACTTC. It specifies CASSQGLRTGAYEQYF.

The chain employs TRBV18 and TRBJ1-5; 11 bases map to TRBD1. The junction had 5 bases not matched to a gene; V was cut back by 6 bases and J by 1 base. The CDR3 runs 16 residues. CDR1 and CDR2 (germline): KGHSH, LQKENI. The CDR3 region is CASSSGQGASNQPQHF. The CDR3, as DNA: TGTGCCAGCTCTTCTGGACAGGGGGCAAGCAATCAGCCCCAGCATTTT.

The chain couples TRBV13 to TRBJ2-2, with D tentatively TRBD2 (5 bases). CDR1 is PRHDT and CDR2 is FYEKMQ in the germline V gene (reference sequence). The CDR3 is made up of 17 amino acids. V was clipped by 3 bases and J by 0 bases, with 14 bases between them. The CDR3 loop reads CASSLTWGVANTGELFF. In nucleotides, the CDR3 is TGTGCCAGCAGCTTGACTTGGGGAGTTGCGAACACCGGGGAGCTGTTTTTT.

The chain recombines TRBV3-1 (or the pseudogene TRBV3-2) with TRBJ1-2; 7 nucleotides match TRBD1. There are 15 residues in the CDR3. The germline V gene encodes CDR1 LGHDT and CDR2 YNNKEL (reference sequence). V lost 3 bases to trimming and J lost 8 bases; unmatched junction nucleotides: 12. CDR3 DNA sequence: TGTGCCAGCAGCCAGTACAAAGGGGGCGCGTCAGGCTACACCTTC. Amino acid sequence: CASSQYKGGASGYTF.

The genes are TRBV6-1 and TRBJ2-3; 7 bases are shared with TRBD2. CDR1 is MNHNS and CDR2 is SASEGT in the germline V gene. V was clipped by 4 bases and J by 0 bases; unmatched bases: 7. The CDR3 covers 16 residues. The DNA for the CDR3 is TGTGCCAGCAGTGGGTCACTAGCGTTTAGCACAGATACGCAGTATTTT. This gives the protein CASSGSLAFSTDTQYF.

This chain uses TRBV14 with TRBJ2-5, with D perhaps matching TRBD2 (7 bases). Trimming pared 4 bases from V and 4 bases from J, leaving 16 bases between. Germline CDR1 reads SGHDN; CDR2 reads FVKESK. CDR3 length equals 15 residues. The CDR3 loop reads CASSPRGAKGETQYF. Written as DNA, the CDR3 is TGTGCCAGCAGCCCCCGGGGGGCCAAGGGAGAGACCCAGTACTTC. Combining the CDR3 with reference TRBV14 and TRBJ2-5 gives the whole variable domain EAGVTQFPSHSVIEKGQTVTLRCDPISGHDNLYWYRRVMGKEIKFLLHFVKESKQDESGMPNNRFLAERTGGTYSTLKVQPAELEDSGVYFCASSPRGAKGETQYFGPGTRLLVL.

The chain employs TRBV28 and TRBJ1-5; possible D gene TRBD1, 5 bases. The CDR3 is 15 amino acids. Germline CDR1 and CDR2: MDHEN and SYDVKM. Trimming stripped 6 bases from V and 0 bases from J, with 12 bases between. The CDR3 here is CASSPTGYSNQPQHF. CDR3 bases: TGTGCCAGCAGCCCTACAGGTTATAGCAATCAGCCCCAGCATTTT.

The chain employs TRBV7-6 and TRBJ1-2; D remains ambiguous. Germline V gene data show CDR1 as SGHVS and CDR2 as FNYEAQ. The CDR3 has 16 residues. Trimming left V 0 bases short and J 8 bases short, with 19 bases between. The DNA for the CDR3 is TGTGCCAGCAGCTTAGCGGTCAGACCCTCGGGGTTAGGCTACACCTTC. This sequence encodes CASSLAVRPSGLGYTF.

The rearrangement links TRBV18 to TRBJ2-5; tentatively, D is TRBD2 (5 bases). V lost 1 base and J lost 4, with 10 bases in between. The CDR3 is 14 amino acids. Germline CDR1 is KGHSH and CDR2 is LQKENI. The CDR3 here is CASSPRTERETQYF. CDR3 DNA sequence: TGTGCCAGCTCACCACGGACTGAGAGAGAGACCCAGTACTTC.

The chain combines TRBV10-3 with TRBJ2-1; D is uncertain. Deletions cut 3 bases from V and 6 bases from J, with 6 bases between. This CDR3 comprises 12 residues. Germline loops: CDR1 ENHRY, CDR2 SYGVKD. CDR3 amino acids: CAISDQLNEQFF. The CDR3, as DNA: TGTGCCATCAGTGATCAACTCAATGAGCAGTTCTTC.

This chain uses TRBV7-8 with TRBJ1-6, with D possibly TRBD1 on 5 matching bases. Germline V gives CDR1 SGHVS, CDR2 FQNEAQ. This CDR3 contains 16 residues. Trimming stripped 5 bases from V and 9 bases from J, with 20 bases between. The CDR3 loop is CASSGLVREAGSPLHF. The CDR3 DNA reads TGTGCCAGCAGCGGCTTGGTCAGGGAGGCAGGTTCACCCCTCCACTTT.

The chain combines TRBV6-1 with TRBJ2-1, with D uncertain. V lost 2 bases, J lost 8 bases, and 13 bases lay in between. From germline, CDR1 is MNHNS and CDR2 SASEGT. The CDR3 loop spans 14 amino acids. CDR3 coding DNA: TGTGCCAGCAGTGAACCCAGGTGGGTGTATGAGCAGTTCTTC. It translates to CASSEPRWVYEQFF.

The gene calls are TRBV27 and TRBJ1-5, with D possibly TRBD1 on 5 matching bases. The germline V gene has CDR1 MNHEY and CDR2 SMNVEV (reference sequence). Trimming took 0 bases from V and 4 from J, leaving 13 bases between them. The CDR3 totals 16 residues. The CDR3 nucleotides are TGTGCCAGCAGTTTATCTGTGGGACTGCCGAATCAGCCCCAGCATTTT. Protein sequence: CASSLSVGLPNQPQHF.

This sequence joins TRBV7-3 and TRBJ2-4, with a weak D call TRBD2 (6 bases). CDR3 length: 16 residues. The germline CDR1 and CDR2 sequences are SGHTA and FQGTGA. Trimming pared 8 bases from V and 0 bases from J, leaving 17 bases between. The CDR3 DNA sequence: TGTGCCAGCGATTTTGGGGACTCCTTAGCCAAAAACATTCAGTACTTC. Translated: CASDFGDSLAKNIQYF. The complete variable domain, with remaining parts taken from reference TRBV7-3 and TRBJ2-4, reads GAGVSQTPSNKVTEKGKYVELRCDPISGHTALYWYRQSLGQGPEFLIYFQGTGAADDSGLPNDRFFAVRPEGSVSTLKIQRTERGDSAVYLCASDFGDSLAKNIQYFGAGTRLSVL.